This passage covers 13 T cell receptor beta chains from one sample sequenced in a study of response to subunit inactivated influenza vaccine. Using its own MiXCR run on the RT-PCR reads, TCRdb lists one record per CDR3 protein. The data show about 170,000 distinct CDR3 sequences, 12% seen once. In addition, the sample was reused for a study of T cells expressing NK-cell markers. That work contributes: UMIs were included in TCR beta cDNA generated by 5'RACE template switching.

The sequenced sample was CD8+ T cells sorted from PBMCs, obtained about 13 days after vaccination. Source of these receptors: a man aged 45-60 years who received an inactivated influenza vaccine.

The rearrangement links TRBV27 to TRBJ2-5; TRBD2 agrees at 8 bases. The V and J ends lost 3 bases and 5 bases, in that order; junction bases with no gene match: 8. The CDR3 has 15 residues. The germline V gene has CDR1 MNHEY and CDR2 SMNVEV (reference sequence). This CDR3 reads CASSLGGRSGETQYF. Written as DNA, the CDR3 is TGTGCCAGCAGTTTGGGCGGGAGGAGCGGGGAGACCCAGTACTTC.

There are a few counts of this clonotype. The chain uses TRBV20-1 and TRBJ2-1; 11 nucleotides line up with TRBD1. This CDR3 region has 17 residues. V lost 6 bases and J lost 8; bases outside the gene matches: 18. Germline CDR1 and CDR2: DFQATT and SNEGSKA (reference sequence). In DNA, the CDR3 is TGCAGTGCGAGGGGGGCCCCGGGACAGGGGGGTTCATATGAGCAGTTCTTC. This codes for CSARGAPGQGGSYEQFF.

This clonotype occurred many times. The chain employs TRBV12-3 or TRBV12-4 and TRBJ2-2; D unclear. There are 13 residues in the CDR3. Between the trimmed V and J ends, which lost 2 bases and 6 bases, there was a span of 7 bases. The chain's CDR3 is CASSLSVAGELFF. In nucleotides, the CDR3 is TGTGCCAGCAGTTTATCGGTGGCCGGGGAGCTGTTTTTT.

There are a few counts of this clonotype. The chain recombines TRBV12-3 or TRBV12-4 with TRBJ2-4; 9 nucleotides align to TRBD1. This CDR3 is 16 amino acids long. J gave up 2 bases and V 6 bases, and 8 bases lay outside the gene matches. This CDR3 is CASSSQGAFSKNIQYF. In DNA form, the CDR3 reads TGTGCCAGCAGCTCACAGGGGGCTTTTTCCAAAAACATTCAGTACTTC.

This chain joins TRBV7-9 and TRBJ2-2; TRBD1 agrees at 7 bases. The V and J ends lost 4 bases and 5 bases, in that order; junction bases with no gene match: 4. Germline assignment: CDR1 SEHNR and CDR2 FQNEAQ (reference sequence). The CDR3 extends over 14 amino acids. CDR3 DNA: TGTGCCAGCAGCTCCGGGACAGCGACCGGGGAGCTGTTTTTT. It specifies CASSSGTATGELFF.

The DNA of the CDR3 is TGTGCCAGCAGCCAAGACCCTAGCGGGAGTTCCTACAATGAGCAGTTCTTC. Residues: CASSQDPSGSSYNEQFF. This chain uses TRBV14 with TRBJ2-1, with TRBD2 identical over 10 bases. Germline-derived CDR1 and CDR2 are SGHDN and FVKESK. The CDR3 covers 17 residues. The ends lost 0 bases at V and 1 base at J; junction bases unmatched: 3.

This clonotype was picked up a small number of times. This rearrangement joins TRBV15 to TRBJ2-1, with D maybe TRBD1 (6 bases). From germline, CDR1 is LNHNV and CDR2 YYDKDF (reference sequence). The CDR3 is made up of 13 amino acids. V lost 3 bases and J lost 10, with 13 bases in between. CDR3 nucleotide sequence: TGTGCCACCAGCAGCGAGACAGGTCGGGAGCAGTTCTTC. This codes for CATSSETGREQFF.

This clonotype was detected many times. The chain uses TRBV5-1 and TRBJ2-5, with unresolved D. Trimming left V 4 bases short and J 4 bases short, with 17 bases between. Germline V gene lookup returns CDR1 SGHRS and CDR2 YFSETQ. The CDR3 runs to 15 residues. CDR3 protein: CASSGLDAGSETQYF. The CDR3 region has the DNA TGCGCCAGCAGCGGCCTGGACGCCGGTTCAGAGACCCAGTACTTC.

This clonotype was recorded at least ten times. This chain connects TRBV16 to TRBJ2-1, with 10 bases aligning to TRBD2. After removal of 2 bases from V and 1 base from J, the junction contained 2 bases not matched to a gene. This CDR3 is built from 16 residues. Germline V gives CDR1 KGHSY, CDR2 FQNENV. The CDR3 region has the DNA TGTGCCAGCAGCCAACTTAGCGGGGGGTCCTACAATGAGCAGTTCTTC. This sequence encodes CASSQLSGGSYNEQFF.

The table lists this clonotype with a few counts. CDR3 residues: CSARTDILTYEQYF. As DNA, the CDR3 is TGCAGTGCTAGAACAGATATTTTGACATACGAGCAGTACTTC. V usage is TRBV20-1 and J usage is TRBJ2-7, with no clear D. V gave up 2 bases and J gave up 4 bases, with 15 bases separating them. Germline CDR1 is DFQATT and CDR2 is SNEGSKA (reference sequence). The CDR3 sequence is 14 residues long.

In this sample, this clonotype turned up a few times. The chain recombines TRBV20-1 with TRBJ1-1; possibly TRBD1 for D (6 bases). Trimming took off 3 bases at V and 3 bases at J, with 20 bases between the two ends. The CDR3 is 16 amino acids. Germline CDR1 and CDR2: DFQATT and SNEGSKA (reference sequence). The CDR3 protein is CSASPWTALPYTEAFF. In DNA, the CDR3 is TGCAGTGCTAGTCCTTGGACAGCACTGCCATACACTGAAGCTTTCTTT.

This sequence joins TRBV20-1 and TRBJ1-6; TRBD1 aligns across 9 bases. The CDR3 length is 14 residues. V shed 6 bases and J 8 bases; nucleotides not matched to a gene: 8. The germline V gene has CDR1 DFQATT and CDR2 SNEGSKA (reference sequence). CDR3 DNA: TGCAGTGCCCGGGGACAGGGAGATTATTCACCCCTCCACTTT. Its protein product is CSARGQGDYSPLHF.

CDR3 bases: TGTGCCAGCAGTGAAGGCCAGGCCGGGGGGCTTCTCTACGAGCAGTACTTC. Protein product: CASSEGQAGGLLYEQYF. This chain uses TRBV2 with TRBJ2-7, with D perhaps TRBD2 (7 bases). This CDR3 region has 17 residues. Per germline, CDR1 SNHLY and CDR2 FYNNEI. V dropped 1 base and J dropped 3 bases, with 19 bases sitting between them.